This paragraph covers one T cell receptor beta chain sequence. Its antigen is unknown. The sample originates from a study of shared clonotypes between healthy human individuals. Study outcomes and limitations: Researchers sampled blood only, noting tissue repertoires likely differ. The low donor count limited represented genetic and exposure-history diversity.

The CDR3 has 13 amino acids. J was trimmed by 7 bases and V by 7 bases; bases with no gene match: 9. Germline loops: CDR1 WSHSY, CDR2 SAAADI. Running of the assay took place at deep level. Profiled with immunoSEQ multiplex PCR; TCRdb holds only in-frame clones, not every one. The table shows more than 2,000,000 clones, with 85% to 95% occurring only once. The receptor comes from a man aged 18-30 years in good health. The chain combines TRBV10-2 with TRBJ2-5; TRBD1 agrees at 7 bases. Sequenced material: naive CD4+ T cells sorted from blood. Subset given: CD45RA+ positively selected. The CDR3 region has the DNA TGCGCCAGCATCGAGCAGGGGGTGGGGACCCAGTACTTC. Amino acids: CASIEQGVGTQYF.